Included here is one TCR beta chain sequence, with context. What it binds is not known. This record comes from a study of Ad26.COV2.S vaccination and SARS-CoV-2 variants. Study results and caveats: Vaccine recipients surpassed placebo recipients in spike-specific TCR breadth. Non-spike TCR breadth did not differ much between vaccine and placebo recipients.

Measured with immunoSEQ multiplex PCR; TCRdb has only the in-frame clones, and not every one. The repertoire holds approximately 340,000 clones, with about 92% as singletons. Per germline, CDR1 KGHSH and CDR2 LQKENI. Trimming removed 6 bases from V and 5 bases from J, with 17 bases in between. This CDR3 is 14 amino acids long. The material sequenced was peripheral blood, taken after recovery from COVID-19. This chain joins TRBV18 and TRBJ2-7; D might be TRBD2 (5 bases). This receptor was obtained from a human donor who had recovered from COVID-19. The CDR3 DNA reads TGTGCCAGCTCTCTACGGAGGTCGGAGGACGAGCAGTACTTC. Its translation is CASSLRRSEDEQYF.